This T cell receptor (beta chain) was identified during a study of T cell repertoires in cytomegalovirus infection. The wider study: Matching HLA type and CMV infection were both indicated by public TCR beta signatures.

Notes on the study in general: CMV carriers having the relevant HLA were flagged by cumulative public TCR beta family frequency. The study found HLA-C-restricted CMV-specific TCR beta clonotypes dominating the ex vivo response.

TCRdb ran MiXCR on the reads and lists one entry per CDR3 protein. The data hold some 100,000 distinct CDR3 sequences, with about 25% observed a single time. Trimming took 0 bases from V and 3 from J, leaving 12 bases between them. Germline lookup yields CDR1 SGHTA and CDR2 FQGNSA. The length of the CDR3 is 16 residues. The sample holds many counts of this clonotype. Its antigen is unidentified. This TCR was sampled from a human donor in good health (CMV status not recorded). Some clones in this sample may be carry-over from other donors' samples. The V and J genes are TRBV7-2 and TRBJ2-1; possibly TRBD2 for D (5 bases). The source material was CD8+ T cells from PBMCs. This CDR3 reads CASSLARIANYNEQFF. As DNA, the CDR3 is TGTGCCAGCAGCTTAGCGCGAATAGCGAACTACAATGAGCAGTTCTTC.